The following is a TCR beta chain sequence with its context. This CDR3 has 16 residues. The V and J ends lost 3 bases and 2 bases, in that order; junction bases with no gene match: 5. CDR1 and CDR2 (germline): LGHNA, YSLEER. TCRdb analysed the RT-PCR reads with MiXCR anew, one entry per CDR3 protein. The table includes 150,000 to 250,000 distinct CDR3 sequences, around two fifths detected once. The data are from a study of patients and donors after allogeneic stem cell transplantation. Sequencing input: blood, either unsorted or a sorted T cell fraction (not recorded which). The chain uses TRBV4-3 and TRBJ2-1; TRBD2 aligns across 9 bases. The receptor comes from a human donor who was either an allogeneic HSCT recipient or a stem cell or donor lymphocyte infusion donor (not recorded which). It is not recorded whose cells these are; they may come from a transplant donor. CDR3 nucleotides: TGCGCCAGCAGCCATAGGACTAGCGATCCCTACAATGAGCAGTTCTTC. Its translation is CASSHRTSDPYNEQFF.